The rows below give T cell receptor beta chains drawn from one sample of a study of cytomegalovirus exposure and HLA in healthy donors. Sequencing was performed with immunoSEQ multiplex PCR; in TCRdb, only in-frame clones are kept and a portion is missing. The sample records over 100,000 clones, roughly 85% being singletons. The sequenced sample consisted of PBMCs. All receptors derive from a man aged 25 to 45 in good health and CMV-seropositive. The CDR3 runs from the conserved cysteine through the conserved F or W. The D gene is left open where the match is weak. The listing skips clone size in some rows; elsewhere it reads once, few, many or a size class.

V gene	clone size	J gene	D gene	CDR3 DNA	CDR3 protein
TRBV5-1	-	TRBJ1-2	-	TGCGCCAGCAGCTTTGACCCCCCGGGGGACTATGGCTACACCTTC	CASSFDPPGDYGYTF
TRBV11-2	-	TRBJ2-7	TRBD2	TGTGCCAGCAGCTTCCGACTAGCCGTCTCCTACGAGCAGTACTTC	CASSFRLAVSYEQYF
TRBV7-2	once	TRBJ2-2	-	TGTGCCAGCAGCTTATTACTAGTGAGGCCCGGGGAGCTGTTTTTT	CASSLLLVRPGELFF
TRBV5-4	-	TRBJ2-1	-	TGTGCCAGCAGCTTCGCTCTCTCCGGCTACAATGAGCAGTTCTTC	CASSFALSGYNEQFF
TRBV5-6	-	TRBJ2-2	-	TGTGCCAGCAGCGCCTGGGTGCAGGGAAGGCGCACCGGGGAGCTGTTTTTT	CASSAWVQGRRTGELFF
TRBV4-1	-	TRBJ2-5	-	TGCGCCAGCAGCCAAGTCCAGGAGGGAGAGACCCAGTACTTC	CASSQVQEGETQYF
TRBV19	-	TRBJ2-3	TRBD2	TGTGCCAGTAGTATTCCACCGGGACTAGCGGGGGGTTTCTTCACAGATACGCAGTATTTT	CASSIPPGLAGGFFTDTQYF
TRBV6-6	-	TRBJ1-2	-	TGTGCCAGCAGTTACCGTGGACAGAACTATGGCTACACCTTC	CASSYRGQNYGYTF
TRBV5-1	-	TRBJ2-1	TRBD1	TGCGCCAGCAGCTTGGACCAGGGGGCCTACAATGAGCAGTTCTTC	CASSLDQGAYNEQFF
TRBV10-1	-	TRBJ2-3	TRBD2	TGCGCCAGCAGTGAGCCCAGCGGGAGGACTACTAGCACAGATACGCAGTATTTT	CASSEPSGRTTSTDTQYF